Listed here is a single TCR beta chain. This specimen belongs to a study of shared clonotypes between healthy human individuals. The CDR3 totals 11 residues. Trimming left V 2 bases short and J 8 bases short, with 4 bases between. Germline CDR1 is MNHEY and CDR2 is SMNVEV (reference sequence). Per sorted-subset replicate PCR, input was 150 to 250 ng DNA, representing roughly 28,000 T cell genomes. Some clones are missing from TCRdb's copy, which holds only in-frame ones; the method was immunoSEQ multiplex PCR. The sample contains approximately 1.5 million clones, under 99% of which appear only once. This sequence originates from a man aged 25 to 40 in good health. V usage is TRBV27 and J usage is TRBJ2-1; no reliable D call. Sequenced: naive CD4+ T cells sorted from blood. Subset here: CD45RA+ positively selected. The CDR3 region is CASSLRDEQFF. CDR3 nucleotides: TGTGCCAGCAGTTTACGGGATGAGCAGTTCTTC.